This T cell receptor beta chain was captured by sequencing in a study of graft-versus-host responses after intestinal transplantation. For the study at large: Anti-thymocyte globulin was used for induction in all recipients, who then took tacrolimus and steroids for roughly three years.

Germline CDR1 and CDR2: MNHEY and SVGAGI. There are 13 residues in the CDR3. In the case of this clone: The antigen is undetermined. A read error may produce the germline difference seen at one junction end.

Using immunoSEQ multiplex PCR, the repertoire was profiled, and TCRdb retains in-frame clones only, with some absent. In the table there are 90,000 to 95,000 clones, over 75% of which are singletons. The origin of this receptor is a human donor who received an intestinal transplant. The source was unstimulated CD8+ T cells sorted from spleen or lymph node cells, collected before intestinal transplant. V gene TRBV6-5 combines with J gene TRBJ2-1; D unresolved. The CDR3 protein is CASSYPSSNEQFF. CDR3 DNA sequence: TGTGCCAGCAGTTACCCGTCCTCCAATGAGCAGTTCTTC.